The next 5 T cell receptor beta chains were all read from a single sample in a study of beta chain features in type 1 diabetes. Study-wide results and limits: Within each of all four CD4+ subsets, Type 1 diabetes patients had TCRB CDR3s that were moderately but significantly shorter.

No cognate antigen is known for these TCRs. As every portion of the isolated RNA was reverse transcribed, the sequencing read expressed TCRB transcripts. TCRdb's table, derived via immunoSEQ multiplex PCR, lists solely in-frame clones and lacks some. The table has over 650,000 clones, more than 13% seen once. The sequenced sample was naive CD4+ T cells from blood. These receptors were obtained from a man between 18 and 29 years old with type 1 diabetes.

J is TRBJ1-1 and V is TRBV5-1; a possible D gene is TRBD1 (5 bases). The V and J ends lost 2 bases and 1 base respectively, with 9 bases between them. The CDR3 is 14 amino acids. In germline, CDR1 is SGHRS, CDR2 YFSETQ. The CDR3, as DNA: TGCGCCAGCAGCTTAAACGGACAGAACACTGAAGCTTTCTTT. This encodes CASSLNGQNTEAFF.

The J gene is TRBJ1-6, the V gene TRBV2, with a tentative D call TRBD1 (6 bases). This CDR3 region has 15 residues. V was shortened by 2 bases and J by 10 bases, with 15 bases between the two germline ends. CDR1 and CDR2 from the germline V gene are SNHLY and FYNNEI. In nucleotides, the CDR3 is TGTGCCAGCAGTGAATCGGGGGGCAGTAACTCACCCCTCCACTTT. Its translation is CASSESGGSNSPLHF.

The chain recombines TRBV5-4 with TRBJ2-7, with a tentative D call TRBD2 (6 bases). Looked up from germline, CDR1 is SGHNT and CDR2 is YYREEE (reference sequence). V was cut by 0 bases and J by 0 bases, with 7 bases left in between. The CDR3 runs to 14 residues. CDR3 bases: TGTGCCAGCAGCTTGGCGGGGGACTCCTACGAGCAGTACTTC. Its translation is CASSLAGDSYEQYF.

The rearrangement joins TRBV9 to TRBJ2-7; unclear D gene. The ends were cut back, 2 bases at V and 3 bases at J, with 12 bases in the middle. In germline, CDR1 is SGDLS, CDR2 YYNGEE. There are 14 residues in the CDR3. CDR3 coding DNA: TGTGCCAGCAGCGTCTACAGCGCAGACTACGAGCAGTACTTC. Translation: CASSVYSADYEQYF. The variable domain in full, completed from reference TRBV9 and TRBJ2-7, reads DSGVTQTPKHLITATGQRVTLRCSPRSGDLSVYWYQQSLDQGLQFLIQYYNGEERAKGNILERFSAQQFPDLHSELNLSSLELGDSALYFCASSVYSADYEQYFGPGTRLTVT.

CDR3 nucleotides: TGTGCCAGCTCGAGGGCTGCGCAAAAAGATACGCAGTATTTT. Its protein product is CASSRAAQKDTQYF. The J gene is TRBJ2-3, the V gene TRBV6-1, with D maybe TRBD2 (5 bases). This CDR3 has 14 residues. V was trimmed by 8 bases and J by 5 bases, leaving 17 bases between them. Germline-derived CDR1 and CDR2 are MNHNS and SASEGT.